This note documents a single TCR beta chain sequence. The antigen it recognizes is unknown. No clone much larger than this one lies a single base away; base qualities are absent. These data come from a study of regulatory T cells in long-lasting Graves disease (dated by TCRdb to about 2021). About the full investigation: Newly diagnosed Graves' disease patients had taken antithyroid drugs for less than 3 months. This study used TCR sequencing and RNA sequencing of peripheral blood to compare persistent Graves' disease patients against newly diagnosed Graves' disease patients. A total of roughly 35 samples underwent TCR sequencing: about 13 from persistent and roughly 20 from newly diagnosed Graves' disease patients. The study was registered as a clinical trial and conducted in China.

Sample time point, as interpreted from the label and publication: newly diagnosed GD, antithyroid drugs for less than 3 months. For both TCR sequencing and RNA sequencing, RNA was extracted from PBMCs using TRIzol. The diagnosis of Graves' disease followed American Thyroid Association guidelines. The patients came from an endocrinology department in Xi'an, China. Each patient gave 7 to 9.5 milliliters of peripheral blood, collected in an EDTA anticoagulant tube. Ficoll Paque Plus density gradient separation was used to isolate PBMCs, and no further T cell sorting was done. RNA quality was checked with an Agilent 2100 Bioanalyzer and agarose gel, and concentration with a NanoDrop 2000. V is cut by 2 bases and J by 2 bases, and the space between the germline ends is 19 bases. CDR1 and CDR2, looked up from the germline V gene (reference sequence), are LNHDA and SQIVND. CDR3 length: 18 amino acids, cysteine to phenylalanine. Only the CDR3 DNA is retained, 54 bases long and in frame from the first base.

The library came from multiplex PCR. TCRdb lists the instrument as Illumina HiSeq 4000. iRepertoire HTBI primers and Arm-PCR amplification of CDR3 regions were used to construct TCR beta libraries. Before sequencing, the PCR products underwent gel purification. The original pipeline was this. Gene usage analysis of CDR3 amino acid clonotypes used the 55 to 65 TRBV and some 15 TRBJ segments found across samples. COPE and FqMerger were used to merge the filtered high-quality paired reads into contigs. BLAST was used to align contigs to IMGT TRBV, TRBD and TRBJ reference genes, and CDR3 was defined according to IMGT. Any clonotype with a frequency above 0.1% was counted as a highly expanded clone. Repertoire diversity was measured by Shannon entropy, and V-J evenness by the Gini coefficient. A clonotype found in more than one individual was treated as public. TCRdb applied fastp at Q25 and MiXCR to the public reads, then kept only in-frame beta chains. Each CDR3 protein gets just one entry, which takes the most common genes and DNA from the rows behind it. These V and J calls derive from TCRdb rather than the authors' analysis. The sample contains around 360,000 distinct CDR3 sequences, around 16% of them found a single time. Around 20% of the sample is held by the ten biggest clonotypes.

What the research found in general, with its limitations: The study examined only peripheral blood because the primary lesion, thyroid tissue, could not be accessed. More public clonotypes were shared among persistent patients (about 2,800) than among newly diagnosed patients (more than 900). Lower TCR Shannon entropy and fewer highly expanded clones were observed in persistent Graves' disease patients than in newly diagnosed patients, which suggested clonal expansion. The authors acknowledged the small sample size as a limitation that may reduce accuracy. Sequencing and analysis were limited to the TCR beta chain. TRBV28, TRBJ1-2 and TRBJ2-5 were preferentially used in persistent disease, while TRBV20-1 and TRBJ2-1 were favored in newly diagnosed disease.

These data were likewise used in another study, on T cells in Graves' hyperthyroidism and ophthalmopathy. The second paper states: Graves' hyperthyroidism was defined as stable when no progression to ophthalmopathy occurred over 18 months of follow-up. The hyperthyroidism patients were between 18 and 65 years old and newly diagnosed, with a disease duration of less than 2 months. The study excluded patients with uncontrolled infections, other autoimmune diseases, pregnancy or lactation. Diagnoses were based on clinical symptoms, serum thyroxine and TRAb, thyroid ultrasound and orbital computed tomography. For the first round of RT-PCR on the TCR CDR3, the HTBI primer set was used together with the Qiagen OneStep RT-PCR kit. Blood samples also contained most of the expanded thyroid clonotypes (frequency above 0.001), which suggests that blood repertoires may reflect thyroid immune responses. In cross-validation, a model built on a 13 V-J signature told ophthalmopathy apart from stable hyperthyroidism with approximately 90% sensitivity and approximately 81% specificity, and in testing the same model reached 80%/75%. In validation, the model predicted progression to ophthalmopathy with 60% to 71% sensitivity and about 73% specificity, a median of 6.5 months before onset. A discovery cohort of approximately 97 patients, fewer than 50 with Graves' ophthalmopathy and about 60 with stable Graves' hyperthyroidism, was used to find distinguishing TCR V-J signatures. Prospective prediction of ophthalmopathy was tested in an independent validation cohort consisting of some 18 hyperthyroidism patients and some 16 patients who later progressed to ophthalmopathy. The approximately 90 discovery patients were divided at random into training and test sets in a 7:3 ratio. In addition, the study compared T-cell repertoires in thyroid tissue and in blood from 6 or 7 Graves' hyperthyroidism patients. Once sampling was done, hyperthyroidism patients were given methimazole at a starting dose of 30 mg daily, whereas ophthalmopathy patients were given high-dose intravenous methylprednisolone. A second multiplex PCR round built the libraries, followed by size selection and purification. The libraries were sequenced on an Illumina HiSeq2000 using paired-end 100 bp reads. Raw data were processed with SOAPnuke, discarding reads with adapters, uncalled bases, mean Phred below 15, or no exact constant-primer or identifier match. High-quality paired reads were merged using COPE v1.2.5, and each unique nucleotide sequence was defined as a clonotype. Clonotypes were aligned to IMGT TRBV, TRBD and TRBJ reference segments using MiTCR v1.1. Analysis was restricted to V-J combinations with a frequency above 0.0001, which covered roughly 99% of repertoires. The TCS score was defined as the ratio of F50 (clonal expansion) to E x V (chaos), calculated using BLOSUM62-based TCRdist between CDR3 peptides within each V-J. Welch's t-statistics and random forest reduced just over 500 V-J features to about 13, which were used in a naive Bayes classifier (R e1071). Sample size was not statistically predetermined, and investigators were not blinded to group allocation. According to the paper, TCR Vbeta CDR3 sequencing was carried out on some 130 peripheral blood samples, which came from 40 to 45 ophthalmopathy, under 85 hyperthyroidism and roughly 17 progressor patients.

The chain is made from TRBV19 and TRBJ1-5; TRBD1 might be the D gene, on 6 matching bases. Sequences were derived from peripheral blood mononuclear cells (PBMCs), sampled at new diagnosis, from a patient treated with antithyroid drugs. The TCR comes from a woman aged 18-29 years with Graves disease. Donor details come from another sample of the same person, matched by shared clones. At the DNA level, the sequence is TGTGCCAGTAGTATAAGGTGGTCGGGGGCAGGGGGCAATCAGCCCCAGCATTTT. Translated, this gives CASSIRWSGAGGNQPQHF.